This is a list of T cell receptor beta chains from one sample in a study of CD8+CD57+ T cells in acquired aplastic anemia. TCRdb processed the reads anew with MiXCR; each CDR3 protein has one entry. In the table there are 200,000 to 300,000 distinct CDR3 sequences, approximately 50% of which are singletons. Specimen: sorted CD4+, CD8+, or CD8+CD57+ T cells (not recorded which) from PBMCs. These receptors all come from a human donor with aplastic anemia. The conserved cysteine and the conserved F or W are not part of the CDR3 here. For some rows the clone size is stated as once, few or many, or as a class when expanded; others skip it.

j_gene,abundance,v_gene,CDR3aa
TRBJ1-6,many,TRBV19,ASSIVQGGSPLH
TRBJ2-7,NA,TRBV25-1,ASSEADGNYEQY
TRBJ2-7,many,TRBV20-1,SAVGRGAPYEQY
TRBJ2-7,NA,TRBV27,ASALSGRASYEQY
TRBJ2-3,few,TRBV24-1,ATSQRGPSTDTQY
TRBJ1-1,many,TRBV7-6,ASSLGPELDAEAF
TRBJ2-1,NA,TRBV24-1,ATSGGQLSSYNEQF
TRBJ1-5,NA,TRBV19,ASSMPDRASNQPQH
TRBJ2-7,NA,TRBV5-1,ASSLEGAGTYEQY
TRBJ2-7,NA,TRBV2,ASSPIYEQY
TRBJ2-7,NA,TRBV12-3/TRBV12-4,ASSSRRIRTRNYEQY
TRBJ1-1,many,TRBV7-3,ASSLKGAGLGTEAF
TRBJ2-5,many,TRBV2,ASSGGGGGQETQY
TRBJ2-5,few,TRBV14,ASSHIGRVNGETQY
TRBJ2-5,NA,TRBV2,ASTLAGVETQY
TRBJ1-1,many,TRBV20-1,SAGEGVHTEAF
TRBJ1-2,NA,TRBV6-5,ASSYSRTGFAGYT
TRBJ1-6,NA,TRBV20-1,SARGKPDPSSPLH
TRBJ2-1,many,TRBV5-1,ASRLAGGPNEQF
TRBJ1-1,NA,TRBV5-6,ASSLGGSTGGLEAF
TRBJ1-3,many,TRBV29-1,SVWGSGISGNTIY
TRBJ1-2,NA,TRBV9,ASSGRQGGYT
TRBJ2-1,many,TRBV4-1,ASSQGGPSEQF
TRBJ2-1,many,TRBV20-1,SARDRSRDRHSNEQF
TRBJ2-1,many,TRBV5-5,ASSLEASSYNEQF
TRBJ2-3,many,TRBV7-6,ASSANGQGTDTQY
TRBJ2-6,many,TRBV4-1,ASSQVLSGANVLT
TRBJ1-2,NA,TRBV7-9,ASSLARRYGYT
TRBJ1-5,NA,TRBV7-2,ASSLPANSNQPQH
TRBJ1-2,few,TRBV6-5,ASSYGAGDYGYT
TRBJ2-1,NA,TRBV7-2,ASSREAGGLFLGAQF
TRBJ2-7,once,TRBV6-6,ASSYDRDLYEQY
TRBJ2-5,NA,TRBV7-8,ASSLARQGAETQY
TRBJ1-3,many,TRBV7-9,ASSPTGLKGNTIY
TRBJ1-5,NA,TRBV7-2,ASSLAPPNQPQH
TRBJ2-7,few,TRBV20-1,SAYGQGTYEQY
TRBJ2-1,NA,TRBV19,ASGGGRQF
TRBJ2-1,NA,TRBV4-1,ASSQDFATRGEQF
TRBJ1-6,NA,TRBV30,ARSRFPMETTNPLH
TRBJ1-1,many,TRBV29-1,SAGDGGTEAF
TRBJ1-2,NA,TRBV7-2,ASSLDTDYGYT
TRBJ2-3,NA,TRBV5-1,ASSPEGTDTQY
TRBJ2-1,NA,TRBV5-1,ASSLMGPNEQF
TRBJ1-2,once,TRBV20-1,SATDGQGYT
TRBJ2-7,many,TRBV6-5,ASSFGLGSYEQY
TRBJ1-2,NA,TRBV7-9,ASSLAYRGNYGCT
TRBJ1-1,NA,TRBV7-2,ASSSPKRSSNTEAF
TRBJ2-7,many,TRBV9,ASSVDGYEQY
TRBJ2-3,many,TRBV12-3/TRBV12-4,ASSPTSGGSTDTQY
TRBJ1-2,NA,TRBV20-1,SARDAGLRGYT
TRBJ1-2,many,TRBV12-3/TRBV12-4,ASSFKGSNYGYT
TRBJ2-5,few,TRBV6-1,ASSPVVGETQY
TRBJ1-2,NA,TRBV10-3,AISEDKGPYGYT